These 22 T cell receptor beta chains share one sample of origin, sequenced in a study of blood T cells in healthy people across ages. The second PCR ran roughly 7 to 12 cycles with a sample-barcoded 5' primer and J-beta primers. TCRdb processed the 5' RACE reads anew with MiXCR; each CDR3 protein has one entry. This table holds hundreds of thousands of distinct CDR3 sequences, roughly 21% found once. Input material: blood. The receptor source for this set is a man in his 70s in good health.

V and J are TRBV10-3 and TRBJ2-1; 13 bases fit TRBD2. Germline V gene data show CDR1 as ENHRY and CDR2 as SYGVKD. V dropped 10 bases and J dropped 2; count of bases not matched to a gene: 5. CDR3 length: 15 residues. The CDR3 DNA follows: TGTGCCACCGCCGGGACTAGCGGGACCTACAATGAGCAGTTCTTC. This translates into CATAGTSGTYNEQFF.

This clonotype was counted a few times. The genes are TRBV5-1 and TRBJ1-5; D might be TRBD1 (6 bases). The CDR3 is 16 amino acids. The V end was cut by 1 base, the J end by 0 bases, with 11 bases between. CDR1 and CDR2 from the germline V gene are SGHRS and YFSETQ. CDR3 nucleotide sequence: TGCGCCAGCAGCTTGACAGGGCCTTATAGCAATCAGCCCCAGCATTTT. Translated, it gives CASSLTGPYSNQPQHF.

V and J are TRBV7-2 and TRBJ2-3; possible D gene TRBD1, 5 bases. Germline V gene lookup returns CDR1 SGHTA and CDR2 FQGNSA. The CDR3 is 13 amino acids. Trimming shortened V by 6 bases and J by 2 bases, and 9 bases separated the two germline ends. The CDR3 bases are TGTGCCAGCAGAGAGACAGCCACAGATACGCAGTATTTT. This sequence encodes CASRETATDTQYF.

As to this clonotype: This clone may be a read error of a much larger clone one base away. The chain recombines TRBV18 with TRBJ2-5; TRBD1 is a possible D gene (6 bases). Germline loops: CDR1 KGHSH, CDR2 LQKENI. CDR3 length: 13 amino acids. CDR3 sequence reads: CGSSYDRQETQYF. The CDR3 DNA sequence: TGTGGCAGCTCCTACGACAGGCAAGAGACCCAGTACTTC.

This clonotype has more than one count but fewer than ten. The V gene is TRBV7-2, the J gene TRBJ1-2; the D gene is possibly TRBD1 (5 bases). V was pared by 5 bases and J by 4 bases, with 11 bases between. Per the germline V gene, CDR1 is SGHTA and CDR2 is FQGNSA. The CDR3 consists of 13 residues. The CDR3 loop is CASSLGEVYGYTF. The CDR3 region has the DNA TGTGCCAGCAGCCTAGGGGAGGTCTATGGCTACACCTTC.

Details on this clonotype: This may stem from a read error, because a much larger clone lies one nucleotide away. The chain recombines TRBV7-9 with TRBJ2-3; TRBD2 matches 7 bases. The V gene's germline CDR1 is SEHNR and CDR2 FQNEAQ (reference sequence). This CDR3 has 14 residues. In DNA, the CDR3 is TGTGCCAGCAGCTTAGAGCGGGGCACAGATACGCAGTGTTTT. Its protein product is CASSLERGTDTQCF.

This clonotype has only a few counts. The chain couples TRBV20-1 to TRBJ2-5, with D possibly matching TRBD1 (6 bases). Germline V lookup: CDR1 DFQATT, CDR2 SNEGSKA (reference sequence). The germline V and J ends were trimmed by 2 bases and 1 base, with 11 bases remaining between them. The CDR3 totals 14 residues. The CDR3 region is CSARPDSFQETQYF. CDR3 DNA: TGCAGTGCTAGACCGGACAGTTTCCAAGAGACCCAGTACTTC.

V gene TRBV11-2 combines with J gene TRBJ2-5; D gene uncertain. Germline assignment: CDR1 SGHAT and CDR2 FQNNGV. The CDR3 has 14 amino acids. Between the trimmed V and J ends, which lost 4 bases and 0 bases, there was a span of 9 bases. The CDR3 DNA reads TGTGCCAGCAGCTCCAATCAGCACCAAGAGACCCAGTACTTC. Encoded protein: CASSSNQHQETQYF.

The chain combines TRBV7-9 with TRBJ1-1; the D gene is possibly TRBD1 (5 bases). V was cut by 4 bases and J by 4 bases, with 10 bases left in between. CDR3 length equals 13 residues. Looked up from germline, CDR1 is SEHNR and CDR2 is FQNEAQ (reference sequence). The CDR3 protein is CASSSKGSTEAFF. In DNA form, the CDR3 reads TGTGCCAGCAGCTCAAAGGGGAGCACTGAAGCTTTCTTT.

This chain links TRBV6-1 with TRBJ2-7; D is perhaps TRBD1 (6 bases). Germline assignment: CDR1 MNHNS and CDR2 SASEGT. This CDR3 region has 13 residues. V gave up 2 bases and J gave up 6 bases, with 11 bases separating them. CDR3 protein: CASSEFLDSEQYF. DNA for the CDR3: TGTGCCAGCAGTGAATTTCTGGACAGCGAGCAGTACTTC.

This clonotype was observed a handful of times. The chain carries TRBV6-1 and TRBJ1-2, with 9 bases matching TRBD1. Germline V gives CDR1 MNHNS, CDR2 SASEGT. This CDR3 region has 15 residues. With V trimmed by 5 bases and J by 8 bases, 12 bases remained unmatched. The CDR3 DNA reads TGTGCCAGCAGTATCGGCCGGGACAGGGTGTGGGGCTACACCTTC. Translation gives CASSIGRDRVWGYTF.

Notes on this clonotype: Mismatch with germline at one junction end may stem from a read error. This chain connects TRBV7-3 to TRBJ2-5; 9 bases map to TRBD2. The CDR3 runs to 15 residues. Per the germline V gene, CDR1 is SGHTA and CDR2 is FQGTGA. CDR3 amino acids: CASSLSSGSVNERFF. For the CDR3, the DNA is TGTGCCAGCAGCTTAAGTAGCGGGAGTGTCAATGAGCGGTTCTTC.

The gene calls are TRBV11-3 and TRBJ2-5; no reliable D call. Germline CDR1 and CDR2: SGHNT and YENEEA. Trimming shortened V by 5 bases and J by 1 base, and 14 bases separated the two germline ends. This CDR3 contains 15 residues. CDR3 nucleotides: TGTGCCAGCAGCCGGAGCAGTAACGCCCAAGAGACCCAGTACTTC. This translates into CASSRSSNAQETQYF.

V usage is TRBV29-1 and J usage is TRBJ2-5, with 9 bases lining up with TRBD1. The CDR3 sequence is 13 residues long. V lost 3 bases, J lost 4 bases, and 3 bases stayed unmatched. The germline gives CDR1 SQVTM, CDR2 ANQGSEA. CDR3 region: CSVDGQGLETQYF. CDR3 bases: TGCAGCGTTGACGGACAGGGGTTAGAGACCCAGTACTTC.

In this sample, this clonotype turned up many times. V gene TRBV27 combines with J gene TRBJ1-5, with a weak D call TRBD1 (6 bases). The germline V gene has CDR1 MNHEY and CDR2 SMNVEV (reference sequence). V was shortened by 6 bases and J by 2 bases, with 11 bases between the two germline ends. The CDR3 contains 14 residues. The CDR3 loop reads CASSLQGGNQPQHF. DNA of the CDR3: TGTGCCAGCAGCTTACAGGGAGGCAATCAGCCCCAGCATTTT.

The V call is TRBV6-5, the J call TRBJ1-2, with D perhaps TRBD1 (5 bases). Trimming took 6 bases from V and 4 from J, leaving 15 bases between them. The CDR3 consists of 14 residues. Germline lookup yields CDR1 MNHEY and CDR2 SVGAGI. The CDR3 sequence: CASSRVGSGYGYTF. The DNA of the CDR3 is TGTGCCAGCAGCAGGGTCGGGAGCGGCTATGGCTACACCTTC.

V and J are TRBV7-9 and TRBJ2-5; either TRBD1 or TRBD2 may fit D (6 bases each). CDR1 SEHNR and CDR2 FQNEAQ come from the germline V gene (reference sequence). Trimming took 3 bases from V and 0 from J, leaving 11 bases between them. The CDR3 has 15 residues. The CDR3 nucleotides are TGTGCCAGCAGCTTGGCGGGACACTACCAAGAGACCCAGTACTTC. This translates into CASSLAGHYQETQYF.

The chain has TRBV20-1 and TRBJ2-7; 11 nucleotides align to TRBD1. Germline trimming cut 5 bases from V and 4 bases from J; bases unmatched to any gene: 7. The CDR3 is 14 amino acids. CDR1 is DFQATT, CDR2 SNEGSKA, per germline (reference sequence). The CDR3 protein is CSASWDRGKYEQYF. The CDR3 DNA reads TGCAGTGCTTCCTGGGACAGGGGGAAGTACGAGCAGTACTTC.

This clonotype occurred a few times. This chain joins TRBV20-1 and TRBJ2-7; D not resolved. Deletions cut 3 bases from V and 2 bases from J, with 14 bases between. Germline CDR1 reads DFQATT; CDR2 reads SNEGSKA (reference sequence). The CDR3 loop spans 14 amino acids. CDR3 region: CSASSQMSAYEQYF. CDR3 sequence (DNA): TGCAGTGCTAGCTCCCAGATGAGTGCCTACGAGCAGTACTTC.

The chain combines TRBV7-2 with TRBJ2-7; 12 bases are shared with TRBD2. The junction had 4 bases not matched to a gene; V was cut back by 0 bases and J by 4 bases. CDR1 and CDR2 from the germline V gene are SGHTA and FQGNSA. This CDR3 has 16 residues. The CDR3 DNA sequence: TGTGCCAGCAGCTTAGCCCTAGCGGGAGGGACATACGAGCAGTACTTC. It specifies CASSLALAGGTYEQYF.

This clonotype was seen a few times. The genes are TRBV5-1 and TRBJ2-6; possibly TRBD1 or TRBD2 for D (5 bases each). With 3 bases removed from V and 10 bases from J, the gap between germline ends came to 11 bases. The CDR3 has 13 residues. Germline V gene data show CDR1 as SGHRS and CDR2 as YFSETQ. The CDR3 protein is CASSYGTANVLTF. The DNA for the CDR3 is TGCGCCAGCAGCTACGGGACGGCGAACGTCCTGACTTTC.

The V call is TRBV12-3 or TRBV12-4, the J call TRBJ2-7; D remains ambiguous. The CDR3 totals 13 residues. V was pared by 1 base and J by 4 bases, with 8 bases between. CDR3 residues: CASSLGKGYEQYF. CDR3 bases: TGTGCCAGCAGTTTAGGCAAGGGTTACGAGCAGTACTTC.